The 26 T cell receptor beta chains given below trace back to one sample, sequenced in a study of PD-1 blockade in classical Hodgkin lymphoma. Relapses following autologous stem cell transplantation were seen in all patients, with brentuximab vedotin exposure varying. TCRdb keeps only in-frame clones here, not all; method: immunoSEQ multiplex PCR. This sample yields about 110,000 clones, of which about 89% are seen a single time; around 20% belongs to the top ten. The material sequenced was peripheral blood mononuclear cells (PBMCs), taken before the second cycle of nivolumab. These receptors were obtained from a human donor with classical Hodgkin lymphoma.

For this clone: Within the sample, other DNA sequences also encode this same CDR3. The genes are TRBV5-1 and TRBJ2-5; D gene ambiguous. Germline-derived CDR1 and CDR2 are SGHRS and YFSETQ. This CDR3 comprises 11 residues. V was shortened by 4 bases and J by 3 bases, with 4 bases between the two germline ends. The DNA of the CDR3 is TGCGCCAGCAGCGGGGAAGAGACCCAGTACTTC. Translating it yields CASSGEETQYF.

This chain uses TRBV11-2 with TRBJ2-7; the match to TRBD2 covers 8 bases. This CDR3 has 15 residues. Germline CDR1 SGHAT, CDR2 FQNNGV. V lost 5 bases and J lost 2; bases outside the gene matches: 8. This CDR3 reads CASSQGTRGTYEQYF. The CDR3 region has the DNA TGTGCCAGCAGCCAGGGGACTAGAGGAACCTACGAGCAGTACTTC.

V gene TRBV6-5 combines with J gene TRBJ1-5; no reliable D call. The V gene's germline CDR1 is MNHEY and CDR2 SVGAGI. The CDR3 extends over 15 amino acids. With 4 bases removed from V and 4 bases from J, the gap between germline ends came to 14 bases. Here the CDR3 reads CASSWTRGNNQPQHF. The DNA for the CDR3 is TGTGCCAGCAGTTGGACGAGAGGCAATAATCAGCCCCAGCATTTT.

The rearrangement joins TRBV28 to TRBJ2-7; D assignment may be TRBD1 or TRBD2 (5 bases each). With 2 bases removed from V and 1 base from J, the gap between germline ends came to 9 bases. Germline V lookup: CDR1 MDHEN, CDR2 SYDVKM. The CDR3 is 14 residues long. The CDR3: CASSLPGRSYEQYF. In DNA form, the CDR3 reads TGTGCCAGCAGTTTACCGGGACGATCCTACGAGCAGTACTTC.

The chain's CDR3 is CASSRDSSNYGYTF. DNA for the CDR3: TGCGCCAGCAGCCGGGACAGCTCAAACTATGGCTACACCTTC. The chain combines TRBV23-1 with TRBJ1-2; 7 nucleotides agree with TRBD1. TRBV23-1 is marked as an open reading frame, function uncertain. The CDR3 spans 14 residues. With V trimmed by 6 bases and J by 2 bases, 6 bases remained unmatched.

The rearrangement links TRBV25-1 to TRBJ2-2, with D unclear. The CDR3 is 12 residues long. V was shortened by 6 bases and J by 2 bases, with 4 bases between the two germline ends. CDR1 is MGHDK, CDR2 SYGVNS, per germline. The CDR3 reads CASSLNTGELFF. The CDR3 nucleotides read TGTGCCAGCAGCCTTAACACCGGGGAGCTGTTTTTT.

The chain links TRBV4-1 to TRBJ1-3; D remains unclear. The CDR3 length is 11 residues. Trimming removed 4 bases at V and 7 bases at J, with 5 bases between. Per the germline V gene, CDR1 is MGHRA and CDR2 is YSYEKL. CDR3 DNA sequence: TGCGCCAGCAGCCCCGGGAACACCATATATTTT. Translating gives CASSPGNTIYF.

The genes are TRBV5-1 and TRBJ2-5, with D hard to call. The germline V gene has CDR1 SGHRS and CDR2 YFSETQ. The ends were cut back, 1 base at V and 0 bases at J, with 7 bases in the middle. The CDR3 contains 14 residues. CDR3 coding DNA: TGCGCCAGCAGCTTGTCGGCCTACCAAGAGACCCAGTACTTC. It codes for CASSLSAYQETQYF.

In this sample, this clone turned up a few times. The J gene is TRBJ1-1, the V gene TRBV6-1; 8 bases line up with TRBD1. CDR3 length equals 13 residues. CDR1 and CDR2 (germline): MNHNS, SASEGT. V shed 7 bases, J shed 2 bases, and the junction held 3 bases outside the gene matches. This CDR3 reads CASTTGGNTEAFF. The DNA of the CDR3 is TGTGCCAGCACCACAGGGGGAAACACTGAAGCTTTCTTT.

The chain carries TRBV28 and TRBJ2-1; 10 positions match TRBD2. V lost 5 bases to trimming and J lost 4 bases; unmatched junction nucleotides: 5. CDR1 is MDHEN and CDR2 is SYDVKM in the germline V gene. This CDR3 region has 15 residues. This CDR3 reads CASSELAGPYNEQFF. Here the CDR3 DNA reads TGTGCCAGCAGTGAACTAGCGGGGCCTTACAATGAGCAGTTCTTC.

This clone was observed once. J is TRBJ1-1 and V is TRBV7-9; weak D call: TRBD1 (6 bases). The germline V and J ends were trimmed by 3 bases and 5 bases, with 10 bases remaining between them. The CDR3 consists of 13 residues. Germline-derived CDR1 and CDR2 are SEHNR and FQNEAQ (reference sequence). DNA of the CDR3: TGTGCCAGCAGCTTGCGAGGGGGAACTGAAGCTTTCTTT. This translates into CASSLRGGTEAFF.

V and J are TRBV18 and TRBJ2-3, with 7 bases aligning to TRBD2. Per the germline V gene, CDR1 is KGHSH and CDR2 is LQKENI. The CDR3 is 13 amino acids. V lost 4 bases to trimming and J lost 3 bases; unmatched junction nucleotides: 1. The CDR3 DNA reads as TGTGCCAGCTCACTAGCGGGTACAGATACGCAGTATTTT. Translation: CASSLAGTDTQYF.

J is TRBJ1-2 and V is TRBV6-6; no clear D. V dropped 2 bases and J dropped 2 bases, with 9 bases sitting between them. This CDR3 is 14 amino acids long. CDR1 MNHNY and CDR2 SVGAGI come from the germline V gene (reference sequence). CDR3 bases: TGTGCCAGCAGTTACATACCGGAGAACTATGGCTACACCTTC. Amino acids: CASSYIPENYGYTF.

This clone appeared once. The CDR3 protein is CASSGVSAGYEQYF. Written as DNA, the CDR3 is TGCGCCAGCAGCGGCGTGTCAGCAGGCTACGAGCAGTACTTC. The V call is TRBV5-1, the J call TRBJ2-7; D is uncertain. This CDR3 has 14 residues. Germline V lookup: CDR1 SGHRS, CDR2 YFSETQ. Trimming stripped 4 bases from V and 3 bases from J, with 14 bases between.

V is TRBV23-1 and J is TRBJ1-3; TRBD1 is a possible D gene (6 bases). TRBV23-1 is filed as an ORF, its function uncertain. V dropped 4 bases and J dropped 0 bases, with 10 bases sitting between them. This CDR3 has 15 residues. CDR3 coding DNA: TGCGCCAGCAGTCCCGACAGGTTCTCTGGAAACACCATATATTTT. Encoded protein: CASSPDRFSGNTIYF.

This clone has only one observation. The V call is TRBV11-1, the J call TRBJ2-5; D could derive from TRBD1 or TRBD2 (5 bases each). Germline V gene lookup returns CDR1 SGHAT and CDR2 FQDESV (reference sequence). This CDR3 has 14 amino acids. Trimming shortened V by 6 bases and J by 5 bases, and 16 bases separated the two germline ends. The CDR3 here is CASSSERPGETQYF. The CDR3 DNA is TGTGCCAGCAGTTCGGAGCGGCCAGGGGAGACCCAGTACTTC.

The CDR3 DNA sequence: TGTGCCAGCAGCTTGCTCGGCCGGCCGGATGAGCAGTTCTTC. Protein: CASSLLGRPDEQFF. The chain employs TRBV5-6 and TRBJ2-1, with D unclear. V lost 1 base and J lost 8, with 13 bases in between. CDR3 length equals 14 residues. CDR1 and CDR2 (germline): SGHDT, YYEEEE.

The chain recombines TRBV18 with TRBJ1-1; D is unclear. Germline V gene sequence: CDR1 KGHSH, CDR2 LQKENI. This CDR3 is 14 amino acids long. Trimming took off 2 bases at V and 0 bases at J, with 7 bases between the two ends. CDR3 in amino acids: CASSPTVMNTEAFF. The CDR3 DNA is TGTGCCAGCTCACCAACAGTCATGAACACTGAAGCTTTCTTT.

The genes are TRBV7-8 and TRBJ2-7, with a weak D call TRBD2 (6 bases). Germline V gives CDR1 SGHVS, CDR2 FQNEAQ. Deletions cut 5 bases from V and 2 bases from J, with 10 bases between. CDR3 length: 13 residues. The CDR3 spells CASSHVAAYEQYF. The DNA for the CDR3 is TGTGCCAGCAGCCACGTAGCGGCCTACGAGCAGTACTTC.

In nucleotides, the CDR3 is TGTGCCAGCCATACAGGACAGGGACTAGGCAATGAGCAGTTCTTC. It translates to CASHTGQGLGNEQFF. The chain couples TRBV27 to TRBJ2-1, with D perhaps assigned TRBD1 or TRBD2 (8 bases each). Germline lookup yields CDR1 MNHEY and CDR2 SMNVEV (reference sequence). Deletions cut 8 bases from V and 6 bases from J, with 20 bases between. The CDR3 sequence is 15 residues long.

The rearrangement joins TRBV11-1 to TRBJ2-1; 13 nucleotides match TRBD2. The CDR3 length is 15 residues. After removal of 5 bases from V and 8 bases from J, the junction contained 6 bases not matched to a gene. CDR1 and CDR2 (germline): SGHAT, FQDESV (reference sequence). This CDR3 is CASSALAGGIHEQFF. CDR3 in DNA: TGTGCCAGCAGCGCACTAGCGGGAGGGATCCATGAGCAGTTCTTC.

The table lists this clone with a few counts. CDR3 region: CASSRDSLPNQPQHF. For the CDR3, the DNA is TGTGCCAGTTCGAGGGACAGCCTTCCAAATCAGCCCCAGCATTTT. V gene TRBV27 combines with J gene TRBJ1-5, with 7 bases aligning to TRBD1. The CDR3 extends over 15 amino acids. The trim removed 9 bases at V and 4 bases at J, leaving 12 bases unmatched. The V gene's germline CDR1 is MNHEY and CDR2 SMNVEV (reference sequence).

V usage is TRBV21-1 and J usage is TRBJ1-2; TRBD1, the table's D call, was not compared with the DNA. TRBV21-1 is marked as a pseudogene. The CDR3 runs 14 residues. The CDR3 region has the DNA TGTGCCAGCACCACTTCCCAGGGATTTGAAGTCTACACCTTC. Translating gives CASTTSQGFEVYTF.

The rearrangement uses TRBV18 and TRBJ2-2, with 7 bases aligning to TRBD2. Germline assignment: CDR1 KGHSH and CDR2 LQKENI. The V gene end was trimmed by 2 bases and the J gene end by 3 bases; junction bases not matched to a gene: 3. The CDR3 loop spans 15 amino acids. CDR3 DNA: TGTGCCAGCTCACCAAGTCTAGCGGACACCGGGGAGCTGTTTTTT. As protein: CASSPSLADTGELFF.

The rearrangement links TRBV9 to TRBJ1-1, with D perhaps matching TRBD1 (6 bases). Germline V gene data show CDR1 as SGDLS and CDR2 as YYNGEE. This CDR3 contains 16 residues. V shed 1 base and J shed 1 base, with 14 bases lying between them. In nucleotides, the CDR3 is TGTGCCAGCAGCGTATCTCCACAGGGTTCGAACACTGAAGCTTTCTTT. It translates to CASSVSPQGSNTEAFF.

CDR3 loop: CASTYGQNNQPQHF. The CDR3, as DNA: TGTGCCAGCACCTACGGACAGAACAATCAGCCCCAGCATTTT. The J gene is TRBJ1-5, the V gene TRBV7-9, with TRBD1 as a possible D gene (6 bases). The CDR3 sequence is 14 residues long. Germline V CDR1 and CDR2: SEHNR, FQNEAQ (reference sequence). The V gene lost 7 bases and the J gene lost 3 bases, with 13 bases spanning the gap. Full variable domain (rest looked up from reference TRBV7-9 and TRBJ1-5): DTGVSQNPRHKITKRGQNVTFRCDPISEHNRLYWYRQTLGQGPEFLTYFQNEAQLEKSRLLSDRFSAERPKGSFSTLEIQRTEQGDSAMYLCASTYGQNNQPQHFGDGTRLSIL.